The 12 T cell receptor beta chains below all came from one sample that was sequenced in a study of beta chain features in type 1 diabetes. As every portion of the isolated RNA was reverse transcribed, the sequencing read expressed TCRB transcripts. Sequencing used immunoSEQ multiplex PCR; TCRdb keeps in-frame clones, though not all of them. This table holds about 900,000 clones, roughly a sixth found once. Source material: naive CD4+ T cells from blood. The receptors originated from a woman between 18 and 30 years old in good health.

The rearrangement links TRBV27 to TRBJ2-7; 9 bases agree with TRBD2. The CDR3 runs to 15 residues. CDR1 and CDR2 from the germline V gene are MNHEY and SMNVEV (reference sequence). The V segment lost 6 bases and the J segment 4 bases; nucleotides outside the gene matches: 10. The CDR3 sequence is CASRPTGTSLYEQYF. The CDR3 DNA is TGTGCCAGCAGACCTACCGGGACTAGCCTTTACGAGCAGTACTTC.

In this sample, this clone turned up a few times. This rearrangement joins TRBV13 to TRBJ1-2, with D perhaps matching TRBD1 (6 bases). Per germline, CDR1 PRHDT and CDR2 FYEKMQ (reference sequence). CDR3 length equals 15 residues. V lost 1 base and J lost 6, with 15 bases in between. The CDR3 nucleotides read TGTGCCAGCAGCTTAGATACGCAGGGGACGGATGGCTACACCTTC. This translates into CASSLDTQGTDGYTF. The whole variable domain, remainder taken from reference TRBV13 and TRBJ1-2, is AAGVIQSPRHLIKEKRETATLKCYPIPRHDTVYWYQQGPGQDPQFLISFYEKMQSDKGSIPDRFSAQQFSDYHSELNMSSLELGDSALYFCASSLDTQGTDGYTFGSGTRLTVV.

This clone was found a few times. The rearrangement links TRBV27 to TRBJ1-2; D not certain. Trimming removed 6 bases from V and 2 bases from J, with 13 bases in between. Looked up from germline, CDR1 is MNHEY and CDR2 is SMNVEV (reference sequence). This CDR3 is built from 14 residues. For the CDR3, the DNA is TGTGCCAGCAGCCTAACCCAGATGAACTATGGCTACACCTTC. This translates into CASSLTQMNYGYTF.

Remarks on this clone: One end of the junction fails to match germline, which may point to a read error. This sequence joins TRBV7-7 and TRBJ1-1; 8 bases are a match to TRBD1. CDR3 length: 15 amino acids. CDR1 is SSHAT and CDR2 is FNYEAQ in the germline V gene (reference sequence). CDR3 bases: TGTGCTAGCAGCTTGGGGGACAGGCTGAACACTGAAGCTTTCTTT. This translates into CASSLGDRLNTEAFF. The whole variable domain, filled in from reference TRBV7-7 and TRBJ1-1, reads GAGVSQSPRYKVTKRGQDVTLRCDPISSHATLYWYQQALGQGPEFLTYFNYEAQPDKSGLPSDRFSAERPEGSISTLTIQRTEQRDSAMYRCASSLGDRLNTEAFFGQGTRLTVV.

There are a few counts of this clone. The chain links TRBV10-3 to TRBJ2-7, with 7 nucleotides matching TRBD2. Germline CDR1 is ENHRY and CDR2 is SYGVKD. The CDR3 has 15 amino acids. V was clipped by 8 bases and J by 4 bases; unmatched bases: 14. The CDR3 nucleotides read TGTGCCATCGCTCGAGGACTAGTCTCCCTATACGAGCAGTACTTC. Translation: CAIARGLVSLYEQYF.

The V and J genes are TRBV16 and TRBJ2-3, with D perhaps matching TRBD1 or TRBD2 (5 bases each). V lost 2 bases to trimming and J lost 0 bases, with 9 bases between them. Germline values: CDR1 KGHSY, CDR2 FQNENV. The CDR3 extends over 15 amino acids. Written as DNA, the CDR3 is TGTGCCAGCAGCCAACCGGGACCCAGCACAGATACGCAGTATTTT. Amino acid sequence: CASSQPGPSTDTQYF.

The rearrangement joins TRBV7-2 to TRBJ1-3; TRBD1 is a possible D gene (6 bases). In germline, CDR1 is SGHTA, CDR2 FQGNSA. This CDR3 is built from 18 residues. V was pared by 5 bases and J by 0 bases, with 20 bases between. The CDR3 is CASSIPQGQTSSGNTIYF. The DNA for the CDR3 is TGTGCCAGCAGCATCCCACAGGGACAAACTTCCTCTGGAAACACCATATATTTT.

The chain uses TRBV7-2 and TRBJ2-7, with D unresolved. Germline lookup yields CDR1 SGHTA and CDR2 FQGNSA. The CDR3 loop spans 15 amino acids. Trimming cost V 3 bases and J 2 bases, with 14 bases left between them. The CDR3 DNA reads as TGTGCCAGCAGCTTGACTCTAAGGGAAACCTACGAGCAGTACTTC. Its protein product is CASSLTLRETYEQYF.

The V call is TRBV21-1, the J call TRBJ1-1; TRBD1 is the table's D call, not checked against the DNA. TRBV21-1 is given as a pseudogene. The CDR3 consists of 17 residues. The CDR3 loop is CASSKGRGQGLGTEAFF. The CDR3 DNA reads TGTGCCAGCAGCAAAGGTCGAGGACAGGGATTGGGCACTGAAGCTTTCTTT.

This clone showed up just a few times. CDR3 sequence (DNA): TGTGCCAGCAGCAAAAGACAGGGAAGCTCTGGAAACACCATATATTTT. This translates into CASSKRQGSSGNTIYF. This rearrangement joins TRBV7-2 to TRBJ1-3, with 7 bases that match TRBD1. CDR3 size: 16 residues. Trimming at V came to 5 bases and at J to 0 bases, leaving 7 bases not matched to a gene. Germline CDR1 and CDR2: SGHTA and FQGNSA.

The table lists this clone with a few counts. CDR3 in amino acids: CASSVVVRGELFF. In DNA, the CDR3 is TGTGCCAGCAGCGTAGTAGTGCGCGGGGAGCTGTTTTTT. This chain links TRBV9 with TRBJ2-2; D is ambiguous. The V gene lost 0 bases and the J gene lost 7 bases, with 7 bases spanning the gap. Germline V lookup: CDR1 SGDLS, CDR2 YYNGEE. The length of the CDR3 is 13 residues.

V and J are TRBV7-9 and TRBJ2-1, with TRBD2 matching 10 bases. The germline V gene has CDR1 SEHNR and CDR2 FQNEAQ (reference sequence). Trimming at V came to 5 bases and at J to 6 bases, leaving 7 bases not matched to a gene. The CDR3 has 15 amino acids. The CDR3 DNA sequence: TGTGCCAGCAGCCTACGTAGCGGGAGGTTCAATGAGCAGTTCTTC. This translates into CASSLRSGRFNEQFF.